These 22 T cell receptor beta chains share one sample of origin, sequenced in a study of blood T cell repertoires in COVID-19. The repertoire was sequenced with immunoSEQ multiplex PCR; TCRdb's copy has only in-frame clones and lacks some. The repertoire has roughly 150,000 clones, 75% to 85% of them found once; the top ten carry 4.5% to 7.5%. Sequenced input: PBMCs or T cells enriched from blood (not recorded which). These receptors were taken from a man aged 35 to 55 who had recovered from COVID-19.

The V and J genes are TRBV6-2 or TRBV6-3 and TRBJ2-1; 10 positions agree with TRBD2. This CDR3 region has 15 residues. Germline CDR1 reads MNHEY; CDR2 reads SVGEGT. After removal of 5 bases from V and 8 bases from J, the junction contained 9 bases not matched to a gene. This CDR3 reads CASSDPGLARDEQFF. In nucleotides, the CDR3 is TGTGCCAGCAGTGACCCGGGACTAGCGCGGGATGAGCAGTTCTTC.

The gene calls are TRBV2 and TRBJ1-5, with 9 bases matching TRBD1. Unmatched junction bases numbered 11, after V lost 6 bases and J lost 14 bases. The CDR3 is 13 amino acids. Germline CDR1 and CDR2: SNHLY and FYNNEI. The CDR3 protein is CASRPTDRGREHF. The CDR3 nucleotides are TGTGCCAGCAGGCCCACCGACAGGGGGAGGGAGCATTTT.

The rearrangement joins TRBV7-2 to TRBJ2-5; 10 nucleotides align to TRBD2. CDR1 is SGHTA, CDR2 FQGNSA, per germline. CDR3 length equals 16 residues. V lost 3 bases, J lost 4 bases, and 8 bases stayed unmatched. The CDR3, as DNA: TGTGCCAGCAGCTTTGAGCGGGGGGGGATTGGAGAGACCCAGTACTTC. Protein: CASSFERGGIGETQYF.

This sequence joins TRBV27 and TRBJ2-1; 7 positions agree with TRBD2. Per germline, CDR1 MNHEY and CDR2 SMNVEV (reference sequence). This CDR3 has 15 residues. The V segment lost 8 bases and the J segment 2 bases; nucleotides outside the gene matches: 9. The CDR3 nucleotides read TGTGCCAGCCGTCTACGTACTAGCGCCTACAATGAGCAGTTCTTC. This encodes CASRLRTSAYNEQFF.

The chain recombines TRBV30 with TRBJ1-1; weak D call: TRBD1 (6 bases). This CDR3 has 16 amino acids. V was pared by 2 bases and J by 6 bases, with 22 bases between. Germline lookup yields CDR1 GTSNPN and CDR2 SVGIG (reference sequence). The CDR3 protein is CAWSRMDARGRAEAFF. The CDR3 DNA reads as TGTGCCTGGAGTCGAATGGACGCCAGGGGTAGGGCTGAAGCTTTCTTT.

The V and J genes are TRBV3-1 (or the pseudogene TRBV3-2) and TRBJ1-1, with 7 bases aligning to TRBD1. Germline CDR1 LGHDT, CDR2 YNNKEL (reference sequence). The CDR3 contains 14 residues. V shed 1 base, J shed 5 bases, and the junction held 4 bases outside the gene matches. CDR3 amino acids: CASSQGQQGTEAFF. CDR3 sequence (DNA): TGTGCCAGCAGCCAAGGACAACAGGGGACTGAAGCTTTCTTT.

This clone was seen only a few times. The rearrangement links TRBV3-1 (or the pseudogene TRBV3-2) to TRBJ1-2; weak D call: TRBD1 (6 bases). Germline lookup yields CDR1 LGHDT and CDR2 YNNKEL (reference sequence). This CDR3 is 12 amino acids long. V was shortened by 4 bases and J by 10 bases, with 13 bases between the two germline ends. The CDR3 DNA sequence: TGTGCCAGCAGCCTTTACAGGGTAGACTACACCTTC. Protein: CASSLYRVDYTF.

This clone was seen just once. This chain links TRBV6-5 with TRBJ1-2; 9 bases fit TRBD1. The CDR3 contains 15 residues. The V gene's germline CDR1 is MNHEY and CDR2 SVGAGI. Losses at the gene ends were 2 bases for V and 7 bases for J; bases not matched to a gene: 8. This CDR3 reads CASSYGQGSLGGYTF. The CDR3 nucleotides are TGTGCCAGCAGTTACGGACAGGGGTCGTTGGGTGGCTACACCTTC.

This clone has only one observation. V and J are TRBV7-3 and TRBJ2-7; D is possibly TRBD2 (6 bases). V was clipped by 0 bases and J by 2 bases, with 14 bases between them. The CDR3 length is 16 residues. Germline V gene data show CDR1 as SGHTA and CDR2 as FQGTGA. The CDR3 region has the DNA TGTGCCAGCAGCTTAACGACTTGGGACTGGCCCTACGAGCAGTACGTC. Protein: CASSLTTWDWPYEQYV.

V is TRBV9 and J is TRBJ2-2; 14 bases map to TRBD2. Germline values: CDR1 SGDLS, CDR2 YYNGEE. Germline trimming cut 3 bases from V and 5 bases from J; bases unmatched to any gene: 6. CDR3 length: 17 amino acids. The CDR3 DNA reads as TGTGCCAGCAGCGGAAGACTAGCGGGGGGGCTTACCGGGGAGCTGTTTTTT. Translation gives CASSGRLAGGLTGELFF.

This clone was detected once. The V call is TRBV7-9, the J call TRBJ2-5; D might be TRBD1 (6 bases). The CDR3 length is 15 residues. The germline V gene has CDR1 SEHNR and CDR2 FQNEAQ (reference sequence). V lost 1 base and J 5 bases, leaving 14 bases between the germline ends. The CDR3 DNA reads as TGTGCCAGCAGCTTAGGGGACCACAGGGTGGAGACCCAGTACTTC. This gives the protein CASSLGDHRVETQYF.

This clone was observed a few times. The V and J genes are TRBV2 and TRBJ2-1, with 9 positions matching TRBD2. This CDR3 region has 12 residues. The germline V gene has CDR1 SNHLY and CDR2 FYNNEI. J was trimmed by 15 bases and V by 1 base; bases with no gene match: 4. CDR3 protein: CASSEGRGGLFF. Here the CDR3 DNA reads TGTGCCAGCAGTGAAGGGCGGGGGGGCTTGTTCTTC.

The chain joins TRBV5-1 to TRBJ1-1, with D possibly matching TRBD1 (6 bases). Germline values: CDR1 SGHRS, CDR2 YFSETQ. V lost 3 bases to trimming and J lost 8 bases, with 26 bases between them. This CDR3 spans 17 amino acids. CDR3 residues: CASSSLGGATPSEEAFF. The CDR3 nucleotides read TGCGCCAGCAGCTCACTCGGGGGGGCGACCCCCAGCGAGGAAGCTTTCTTT.

The chain has TRBV2 and TRBJ2-5; possible D gene TRBD2, 5 bases. CDR1 is SNHLY and CDR2 is FYNNEI in the germline V gene. The CDR3 is 11 residues long. The V end was cut by 11 bases, the J end by 3 bases, with 10 bases between. CDR3 DNA sequence: TGTGCCCGCTTGGAGGAAGAGACCCAGTACTTC. It is translated as CARLEEETQYF.

The chain couples TRBV5-1 to TRBJ2-5; possibly TRBD2 for D (5 bases). Between the trimmed V and J ends, which lost 0 bases and 3 bases, there was a span of 12 bases. The CDR3 is 15 amino acids. From germline, CDR1 is SGHRS and CDR2 YFSETQ. The CDR3 region is CASSLAARGEETQYF. DNA for the CDR3: TGCGCCAGCAGCTTGGCCGCACGGGGAGAAGAGACCCAGTACTTC. Full variable domain (missing parts from reference TRBV5-1 and TRBJ2-5): KAGVTQTPRYLIKTRGQQVTLSCSPISGHRSVSWYQQTPGQGLQFLFEYFSETQRNKGNFPGRFSGRQFSNSRSEMNVSTLELGDSALYLCASSLAARGEETQYFGPGTRLLVL.

This clone has at least ten counts. The chain employs TRBV29-1 and TRBJ2-7, with no clear D. This CDR3 is 14 amino acids long. From germline, CDR1 is SQVTM and CDR2 ANQGSEA. Trimming shortened V by 8 bases and J by 3 bases, and 20 bases separated the two germline ends. The DNA for the CDR3 is TGCAGCTTCCATCTACCGGGTTCACTCTACGAGCAGTACTTC. Translated: CSFHLPGSLYEQYF.

The V gene is TRBV6-1, the J gene TRBJ2-7; 9 bases line up with TRBD1. The CDR3 sequence is 15 residues long. After removal of 2 bases from V and 5 bases from J, the junction contained 7 bases not matched to a gene. Germline V gene sequence: CDR1 MNHNS, CDR2 SASEGT. The CDR3 loop is CASSEMGTGKNEQYV. For the CDR3, the DNA is TGTGCCAGCAGTGAAATGGGGACAGGGAAGAACGAGCAGTACGTC.

The chain has TRBV5-1 and TRBJ1-2, with TRBD1 matching 7 bases. V shed 1 base, J shed 7 bases, and the junction held 4 bases outside the gene matches. The CDR3 consists of 13 residues. Germline lookup yields CDR1 SGHRS and CDR2 YFSETQ. CDR3: CASSLPEGAGYTF. CDR3 DNA: TGCGCCAGCAGCTTGCCAGAGGGGGCTGGCTACACCTTC.

This rearrangement joins TRBV7-3 to TRBJ2-1, with TRBD2 matching 11 bases. This CDR3 has 15 residues. V trimming: 4 bases; J trimming: 6 bases; junction bases outside the gene matches: 5. Germline CDR1 is SGHTA and CDR2 is FQGTGA. CDR3 amino acids: CASSSIAGGLNEQFF. DNA for the CDR3: TGTGCCAGCAGCTCGATAGCGGGGGGGCTCAATGAGCAGTTCTTC. The whole variable domain, filled in from reference TRBV7-3 and TRBJ2-1, reads GAGVSQTPSNKVTEKGKYVELRCDPISGHTALYWYRQSLGQGPEFLIYFQGTGAADDSGLPNDRFFAVRPEGSVSTLKIQRTERGDSAVYLCASSSIAGGLNEQFFGPGTRLTVL.

CDR3 protein: CASSQGTMPGQGSNEQYF. The DNA of the CDR3 is TGTGCCAGCAGCCAAGGGACAATGCCGGGACAGGGGTCCAACGAGCAGTACTTC. V gene TRBV3-1 (or the pseudogene TRBV3-2) combines with J gene TRBJ2-7; 10 bases match TRBD1. The V segment lost 1 base and the J segment 5 bases; nucleotides outside the gene matches: 14. In germline, CDR1 is LGHDT, CDR2 YNNKEL (reference sequence). CDR3 length: 18 residues.

The rearrangement uses TRBV9 and TRBJ2-1, with a tentative D call TRBD2 (5 bases). The germline V gene encodes CDR1 SGDLS and CDR2 YYNGEE. The CDR3 covers 13 residues. V was cut by 2 bases and J by 9 bases, with 12 bases left in between. The CDR3 sequence is CASSVGLFGEQFF. Written as DNA, the CDR3 is TGTGCCAGCAGCGTCGGACTGTTTGGTGAGCAGTTCTTC.

V is TRBV30 and J is TRBJ2-3; weak D call: TRBD2 (6 bases). Trimming took 1 base from V and 2 from J, leaving 16 bases between them. The CDR3 spans 16 residues. In germline, CDR1 is GTSNPN, CDR2 SVGIG (reference sequence). As DNA, the CDR3 is TGTGCCTGGAGTGCTGGAGCGCGGGGTTTCACAGATACGCAGTATTTT. Its translation is CAWSAGARGFTDTQYF.